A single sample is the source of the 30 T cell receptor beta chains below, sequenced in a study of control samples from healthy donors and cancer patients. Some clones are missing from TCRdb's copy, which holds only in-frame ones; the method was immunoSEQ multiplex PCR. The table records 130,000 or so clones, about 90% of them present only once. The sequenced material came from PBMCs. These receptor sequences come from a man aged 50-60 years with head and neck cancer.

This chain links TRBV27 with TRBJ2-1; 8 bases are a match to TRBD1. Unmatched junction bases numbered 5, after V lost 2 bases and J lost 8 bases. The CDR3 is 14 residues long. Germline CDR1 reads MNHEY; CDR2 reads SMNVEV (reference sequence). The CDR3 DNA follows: TGTGCCAGCAGTTTAGAGGGACAGGCGCATGAGCAGTTCTTC. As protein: CASSLEGQAHEQFF.

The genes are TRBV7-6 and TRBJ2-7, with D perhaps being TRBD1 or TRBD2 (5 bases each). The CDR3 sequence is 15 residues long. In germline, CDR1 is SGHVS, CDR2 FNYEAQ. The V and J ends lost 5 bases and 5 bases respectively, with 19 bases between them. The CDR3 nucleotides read TGTGCCAGCAGCCGTGGGACGTCCGAGGAAAACGAGCAGTACTTC. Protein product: CASSRGTSEENEQYF.

The chain's CDR3 is CASRFQGAGSGELFF. CDR3 nucleotides: TGCGCCAGCAGGTTTCAGGGGGCCGGTTCCGGGGAGCTGTTTTTT. This rearrangement joins TRBV5-1 to TRBJ2-2; 8 bases align to TRBD1. CDR1 is SGHRS and CDR2 is YFSETQ in the germline V gene. This CDR3 is built from 15 residues. With 5 bases clipped from V and 6 bases from J, the junction kept 9 bases outside the gene matches. Filled out from reference TRBV5-1 and TRBJ2-2, the complete variable domain reads KAGVTQTPRYLIKTRGQQVTLSCSPISGHRSVSWYQQTPGQGLQFLFEYFSETQRNKGNFPGRFSGRQFSNSRSEMNVSTLELGDSALYLCASRFQGAGSGELFFGEGSRLTVL.

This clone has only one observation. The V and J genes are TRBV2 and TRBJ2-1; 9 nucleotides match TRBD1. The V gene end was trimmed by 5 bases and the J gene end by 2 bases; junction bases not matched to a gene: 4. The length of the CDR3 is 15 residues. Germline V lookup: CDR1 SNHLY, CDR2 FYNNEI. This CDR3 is CASSPDRGTYNEQFF. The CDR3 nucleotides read TGTGCCAGCAGTCCGGACAGGGGCACCTACAATGAGCAGTTCTTC. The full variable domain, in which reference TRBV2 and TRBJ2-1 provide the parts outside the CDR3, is EPEVTQTPSHQVTQMGQEVILRCVPISNHLYFYWYRQILGQKVEFLVSFYNNEISEKSEIFDDQFSVERPDGSNFTLKIRSTKLEDSAMYFCASSPDRGTYNEQFFGPGTRLTVL.

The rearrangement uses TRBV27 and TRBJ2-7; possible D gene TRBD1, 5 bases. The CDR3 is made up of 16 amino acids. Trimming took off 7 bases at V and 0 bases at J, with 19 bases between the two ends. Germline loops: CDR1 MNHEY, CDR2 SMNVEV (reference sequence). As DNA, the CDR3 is TGTGCCAGCACTTCAACCATCCCAGGGAACTCCTACGAGCAGTACTTC. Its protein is CASTSTIPGNSYEQYF.

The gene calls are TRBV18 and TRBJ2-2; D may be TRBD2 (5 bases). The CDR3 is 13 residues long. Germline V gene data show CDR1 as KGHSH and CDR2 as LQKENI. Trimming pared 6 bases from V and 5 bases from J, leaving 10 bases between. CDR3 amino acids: CASSGGPTGELFF. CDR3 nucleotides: TGTGCCAGCTCTGGCGGGCCAACCGGGGAGCTGTTTTTT.

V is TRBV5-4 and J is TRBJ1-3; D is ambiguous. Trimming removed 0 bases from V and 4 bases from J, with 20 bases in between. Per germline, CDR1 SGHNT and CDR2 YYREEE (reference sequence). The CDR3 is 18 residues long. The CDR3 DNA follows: TGTGCCAGCAGCTTGGGTATTGGCCCTTCTAAAGCCGGAAACACCATATATTTT. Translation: CASSLGIGPSKAGNTIYF.

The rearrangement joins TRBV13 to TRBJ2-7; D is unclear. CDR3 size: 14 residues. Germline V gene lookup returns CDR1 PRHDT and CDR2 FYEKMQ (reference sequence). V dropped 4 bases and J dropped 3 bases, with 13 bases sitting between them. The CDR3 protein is CASSSGLSGYEQYF. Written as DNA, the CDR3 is TGTGCCAGCAGCTCCGGTTTATCGGGCTACGAGCAGTACTTC.

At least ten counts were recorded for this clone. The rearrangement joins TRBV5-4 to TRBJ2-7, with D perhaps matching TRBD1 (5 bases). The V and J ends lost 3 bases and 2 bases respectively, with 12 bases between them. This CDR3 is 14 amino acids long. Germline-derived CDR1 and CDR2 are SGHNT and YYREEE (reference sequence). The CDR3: CASSSSTQAYEQYF. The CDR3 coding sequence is TGTGCCAGCAGCTCGTCGACACAGGCCTACGAGCAGTACTTC.

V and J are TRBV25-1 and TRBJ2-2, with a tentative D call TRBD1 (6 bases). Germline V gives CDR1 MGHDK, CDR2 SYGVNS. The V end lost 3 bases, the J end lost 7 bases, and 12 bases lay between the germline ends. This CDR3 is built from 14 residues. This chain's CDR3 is CASSDTGRIGELFF. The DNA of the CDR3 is TGTGCCAGCAGTGATACAGGGCGTATCGGGGAGCTGTTTTTT. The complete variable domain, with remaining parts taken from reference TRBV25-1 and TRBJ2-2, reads EADIYQTPRYLVIGTGKKITLECSQTMGHDKMYWYQQDPGMELHLIHYSYGVNSTEKGDLSSESTVSRIRTEHFPLTLESARPSHTSQYLCASSDTGRIGELFFGEGSRLTVL.

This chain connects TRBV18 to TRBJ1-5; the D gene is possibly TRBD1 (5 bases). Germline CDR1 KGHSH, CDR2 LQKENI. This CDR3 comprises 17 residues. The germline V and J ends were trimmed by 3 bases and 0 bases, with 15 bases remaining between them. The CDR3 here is CASSPFQGVGSNQPQHF. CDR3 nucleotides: TGTGCCAGCTCACCTTTTCAGGGCGTTGGTAGCAATCAGCCCCAGCATTTT.

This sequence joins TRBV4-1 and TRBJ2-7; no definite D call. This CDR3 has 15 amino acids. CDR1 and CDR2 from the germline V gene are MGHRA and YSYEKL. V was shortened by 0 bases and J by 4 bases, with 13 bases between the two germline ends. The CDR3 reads CASSQEPSRDYEQYF. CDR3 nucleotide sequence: TGCGCCAGCAGCCAAGAACCCAGCAGAGATTACGAGCAGTACTTC.

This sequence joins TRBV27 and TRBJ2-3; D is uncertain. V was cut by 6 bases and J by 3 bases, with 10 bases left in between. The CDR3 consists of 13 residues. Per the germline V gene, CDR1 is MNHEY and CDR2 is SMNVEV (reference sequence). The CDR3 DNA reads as TGTGCCAGCAGCCAGAGGCGGACAGATACGCAGTATTTT. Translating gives CASSQRRTDTQYF.

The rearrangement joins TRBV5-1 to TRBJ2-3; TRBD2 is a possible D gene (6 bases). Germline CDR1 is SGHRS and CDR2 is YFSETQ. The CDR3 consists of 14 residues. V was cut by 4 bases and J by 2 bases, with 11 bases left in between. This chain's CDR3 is CASSHGEVTDTQYF. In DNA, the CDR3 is TGCGCCAGCAGCCATGGGGAGGTCACAGATACGCAGTATTTT.

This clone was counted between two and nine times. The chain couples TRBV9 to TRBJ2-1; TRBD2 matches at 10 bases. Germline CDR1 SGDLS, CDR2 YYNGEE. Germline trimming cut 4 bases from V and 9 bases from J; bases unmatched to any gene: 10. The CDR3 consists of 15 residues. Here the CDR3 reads CASSTQAGGPGEQFF. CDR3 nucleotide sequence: TGTGCCAGCAGCACTCAAGCGGGGGGGCCAGGTGAGCAGTTCTTC. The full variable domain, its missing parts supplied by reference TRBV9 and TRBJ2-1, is DSGVTQTPKHLITATGQRVTLRCSPRSGDLSVYWYQQSLDQGLQFLIQYYNGEERAKGNILERFSAQQFPDLHSELNLSSLELGDSALYFCASSTQAGGPGEQFFGPGTRLTVL.

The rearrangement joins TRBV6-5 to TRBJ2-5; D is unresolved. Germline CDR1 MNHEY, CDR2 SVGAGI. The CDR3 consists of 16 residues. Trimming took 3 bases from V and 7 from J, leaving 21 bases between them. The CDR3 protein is CASSYSSGPKFGTQYF. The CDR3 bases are TGTGCCAGCAGTTATTCTTCCGGTCCGAAGTTTGGGACCCAGTACTTC.

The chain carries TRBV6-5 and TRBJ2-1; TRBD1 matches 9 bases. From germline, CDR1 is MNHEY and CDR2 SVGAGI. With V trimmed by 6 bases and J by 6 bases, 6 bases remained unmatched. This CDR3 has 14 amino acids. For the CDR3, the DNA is TGTGCCAGCAGCACCGGGACAGGGAGCAATGAGCAGTTCTTC. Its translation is CASSTGTGSNEQFF.

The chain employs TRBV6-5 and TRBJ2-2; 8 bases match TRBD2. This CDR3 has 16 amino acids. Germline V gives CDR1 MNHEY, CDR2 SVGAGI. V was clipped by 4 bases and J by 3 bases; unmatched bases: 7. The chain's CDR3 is CASSSLAVRYTGELFF. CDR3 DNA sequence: TGTGCCAGCAGTTCACTAGCGGTTCGATACACCGGGGAGCTGTTTTTT.

The chain's CDR3 is CASSSSIQGASGNTIYF. The CDR3 DNA reads as TGTGCCAGCAGCTCGAGTATACAGGGGGCCTCTGGAAACACCATATATTTT. V usage is TRBV5-5 and J usage is TRBJ1-3; 9 nucleotides line up with TRBD1. The CDR3 contains 17 residues. V lost 3 bases and J lost 0; bases outside the gene matches: 7. The germline gives CDR1 SGHKS, CDR2 YYEKEE (reference sequence).

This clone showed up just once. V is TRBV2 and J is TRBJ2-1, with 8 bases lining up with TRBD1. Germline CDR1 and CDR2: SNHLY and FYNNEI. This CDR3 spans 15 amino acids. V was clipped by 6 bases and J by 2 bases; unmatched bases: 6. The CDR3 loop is CASSQGAPAYNEQFF. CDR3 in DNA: TGTGCCAGCAGCCAGGGGGCCCCTGCCTACAATGAGCAGTTCTTC.

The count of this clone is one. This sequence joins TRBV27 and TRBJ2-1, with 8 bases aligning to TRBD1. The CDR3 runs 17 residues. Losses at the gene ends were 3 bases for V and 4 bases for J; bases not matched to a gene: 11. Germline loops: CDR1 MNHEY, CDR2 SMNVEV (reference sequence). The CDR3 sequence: CASSLGSGGLRYNEQFF. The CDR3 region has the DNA TGTGCCAGCAGTTTGGGGTCAGGGGGCCTTCGATACAATGAGCAGTTCTTC.

The CDR3 DNA reads as TGTGCCAGCAGTTCAAGCTATAATCAGCCCCAGCATTTT. It codes for CASSSSYNQPQHF. The chain employs TRBV28 and TRBJ1-5; D gene ambiguous. CDR1 is MDHEN and CDR2 is SYDVKM in the germline V gene. CDR3 length: 13 amino acids. V lost 4 bases and J lost 4, with 8 bases in between.

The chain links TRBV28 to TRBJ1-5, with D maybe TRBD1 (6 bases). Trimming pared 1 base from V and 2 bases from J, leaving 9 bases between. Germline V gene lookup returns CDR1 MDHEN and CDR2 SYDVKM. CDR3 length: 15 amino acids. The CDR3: CASSLFRGGNQPQHF. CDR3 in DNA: TGTGCCAGCAGTTTATTCAGGGGAGGCAATCAGCCCCAGCATTTT.

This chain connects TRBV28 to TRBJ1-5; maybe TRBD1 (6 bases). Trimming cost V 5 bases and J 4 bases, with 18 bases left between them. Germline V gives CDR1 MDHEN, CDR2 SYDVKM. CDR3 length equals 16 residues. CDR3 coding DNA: TGTGCCAGCAGTACGTTATACGACAGGACGAATCAGCCCCAGCATTTT. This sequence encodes CASSTLYDRTNQPQHF.

CDR3 sequence reads: CASSPERDTQYF. The CDR3 coding sequence is TGTGCCAGCTCACCCGAAAGGGATACGCAGTATTTT. The V call is TRBV18, the J call TRBJ2-3; D not certain. The CDR3 is 12 amino acids. Germline CDR1 reads KGHSH; CDR2 reads LQKENI. The ends were cut back, 3 bases at V and 6 bases at J, with 7 bases in the middle.

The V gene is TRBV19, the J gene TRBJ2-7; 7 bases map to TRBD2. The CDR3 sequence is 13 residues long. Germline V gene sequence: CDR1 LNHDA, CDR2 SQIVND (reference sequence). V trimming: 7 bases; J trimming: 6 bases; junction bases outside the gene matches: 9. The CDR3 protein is CASMETSRGEQYF. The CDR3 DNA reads TGTGCCAGTATGGAGACTAGCCGGGGCGAGCAGTACTTC.

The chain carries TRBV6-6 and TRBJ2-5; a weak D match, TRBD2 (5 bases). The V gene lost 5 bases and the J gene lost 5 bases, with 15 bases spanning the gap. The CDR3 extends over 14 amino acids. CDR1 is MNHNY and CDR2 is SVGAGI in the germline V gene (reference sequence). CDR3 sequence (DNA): TGTGCCAGCAGTACTCGTTGGGGAGTCGAGACCCAGTACTTC. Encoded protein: CASSTRWGVETQYF.

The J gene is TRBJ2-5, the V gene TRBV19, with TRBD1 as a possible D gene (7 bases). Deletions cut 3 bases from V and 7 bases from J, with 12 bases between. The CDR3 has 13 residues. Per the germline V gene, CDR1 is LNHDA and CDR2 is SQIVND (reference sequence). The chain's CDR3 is CASSIPQGGTQYF. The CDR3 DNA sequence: TGTGCCAGTAGTATTCCGCAGGGGGGGACCCAGTACTTC.

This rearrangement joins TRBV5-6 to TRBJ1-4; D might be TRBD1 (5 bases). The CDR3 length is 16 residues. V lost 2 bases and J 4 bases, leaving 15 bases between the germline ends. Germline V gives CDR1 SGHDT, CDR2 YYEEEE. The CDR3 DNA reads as TGTGCCAGCAGCTTTTACCCCGGGGCCGTTAATGAAAAACTGTTTTTT. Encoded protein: CASSFYPGAVNEKLFF.

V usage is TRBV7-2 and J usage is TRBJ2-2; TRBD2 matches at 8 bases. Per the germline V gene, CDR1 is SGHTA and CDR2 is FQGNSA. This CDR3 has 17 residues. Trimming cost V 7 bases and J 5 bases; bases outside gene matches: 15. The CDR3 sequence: CASKRRGAAGGTGELFF. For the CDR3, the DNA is TGTGCCAGCAAACGCAGGGGTGCGGCGGGAGGAACCGGGGAGCTGTTTTTT.